This T cell receptor (beta chain) was sequenced during a study of cytomegalovirus exposure and HLA in healthy donors. Trimming cost V 2 bases and J 5 bases; bases outside gene matches: 7. This CDR3 spans 14 amino acids. In germline, CDR1 is SGDLS, CDR2 YYNGEE. TCRdb keeps only in-frame clones here, not all; method: immunoSEQ multiplex PCR. Seen here are 90,000 or so clones, around 84% observed once, and the top ten hold roughly 22%. Overall study results and limits: According to a subsequent analysis, TCR clusters identified in the first cohort showed a tendency to co-occur across the roughly 120 validation repertoires. The study put about 180 TCR beta chains on its list as cytomegalovirus-associated. Both high specificity and high sensitivity reportedly marked the classifier's diagnosis of cytomegalovirus status.

Of note for this clone: Its antigen is currently unknown.

The specimen was PBMCs. The chain is built from TRBV9 and TRBJ2-7, with 7 bases that match TRBD1. This receptor was taken from a man between 18 and 35 years old in good health and CMV-seropositive. CDR3 in amino acids: CASSVSTGTHEQYF. CDR3 coding DNA: TGTGCCAGCAGCGTCTCGACAGGGACCCACGAGCAGTACTTC.